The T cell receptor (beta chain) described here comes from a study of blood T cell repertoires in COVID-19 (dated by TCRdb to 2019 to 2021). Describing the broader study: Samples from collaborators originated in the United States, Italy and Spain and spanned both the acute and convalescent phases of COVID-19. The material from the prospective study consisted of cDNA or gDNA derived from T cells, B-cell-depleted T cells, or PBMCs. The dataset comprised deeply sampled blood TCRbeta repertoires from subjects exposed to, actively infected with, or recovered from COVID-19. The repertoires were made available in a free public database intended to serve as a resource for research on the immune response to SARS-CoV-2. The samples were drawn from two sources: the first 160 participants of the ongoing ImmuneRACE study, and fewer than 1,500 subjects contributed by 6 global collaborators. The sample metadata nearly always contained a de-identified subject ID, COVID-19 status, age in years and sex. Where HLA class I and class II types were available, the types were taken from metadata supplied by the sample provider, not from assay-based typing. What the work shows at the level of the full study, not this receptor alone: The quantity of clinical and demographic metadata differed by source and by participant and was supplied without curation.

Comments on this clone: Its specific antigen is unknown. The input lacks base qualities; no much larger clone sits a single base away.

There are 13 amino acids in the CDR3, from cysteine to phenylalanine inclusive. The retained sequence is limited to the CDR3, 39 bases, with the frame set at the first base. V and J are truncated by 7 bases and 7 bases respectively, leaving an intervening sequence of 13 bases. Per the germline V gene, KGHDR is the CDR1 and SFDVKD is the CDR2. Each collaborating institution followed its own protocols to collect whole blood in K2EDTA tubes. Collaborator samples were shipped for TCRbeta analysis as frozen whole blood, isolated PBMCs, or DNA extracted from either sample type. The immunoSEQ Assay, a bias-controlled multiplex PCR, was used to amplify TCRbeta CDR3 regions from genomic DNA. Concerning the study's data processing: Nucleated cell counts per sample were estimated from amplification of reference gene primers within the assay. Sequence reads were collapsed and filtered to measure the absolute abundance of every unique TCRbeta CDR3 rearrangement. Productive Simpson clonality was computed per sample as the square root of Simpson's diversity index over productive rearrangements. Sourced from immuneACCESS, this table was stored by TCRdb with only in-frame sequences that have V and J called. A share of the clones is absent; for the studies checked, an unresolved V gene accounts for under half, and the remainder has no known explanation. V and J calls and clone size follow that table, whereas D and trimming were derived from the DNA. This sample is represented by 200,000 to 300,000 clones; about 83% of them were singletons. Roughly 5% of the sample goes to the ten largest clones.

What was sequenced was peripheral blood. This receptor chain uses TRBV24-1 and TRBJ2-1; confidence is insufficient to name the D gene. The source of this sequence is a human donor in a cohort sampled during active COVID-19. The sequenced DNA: TGTGCCACCAGCCCCTCCAACGGTAATGAGCAGTTCTTC. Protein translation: CATSPSNGNEQFF.